These 15 T cell receptor beta chains originate from one sample sequenced in a study of beta chain features in type 1 diabetes. Expressed TCRB transcripts were sequenced because the entire RNA isolate underwent reverse transcription. This table comes from immunoSEQ multiplex PCR, and its TCRdb copy is limited to in-frame clones, with some not included. The sample lists 970,000 or so clones, under 20% occurring once. The sample comprised naive CD4+ T cells from blood. These receptor sequences come from a woman aged 18 to 35 in good health.

This sequence joins TRBV6-5 and TRBJ2-7, with 9 bases aligning to TRBD1. Losses at the gene ends were 5 bases for V and 1 base for J; bases not matched to a gene: 6. The CDR3 runs 15 residues. Germline CDR1 is MNHEY and CDR2 is SVGAGI. This CDR3 reads CASSRTGTGSYEQYF. The CDR3 DNA follows: TGTGCCAGCAGTCGCACCGGGACAGGGTCCTACGAGCAGTACTTC.

This clone has more than one count but fewer than ten. The chain has TRBV11-2 and TRBJ2-1; D unresolved. The CDR3 has 15 amino acids. Trimming stripped 2 bases from V and 4 bases from J, with 12 bases between. From germline, CDR1 is SGHAT and CDR2 FQNNGV. CDR3 in amino acids: CASSLKVGPYNEQFF. CDR3 nucleotides: TGTGCCAGCAGCTTAAAGGTCGGTCCGTACAATGAGCAGTTCTTC.

The chain has TRBV9 and TRBJ2-5; 14 bases are a match to TRBD2. The length of the CDR3 is 17 residues. Per the germline V gene, CDR1 is SGDLS and CDR2 is YYNGEE. V lost 2 bases to trimming and J lost 1 base; unmatched junction nucleotides: 4. The CDR3 coding sequence is TGTGCCAGCAGCGTGGGACTAGCGGGAGACCTCCAAGAGACCCAGTACTTC. Protein product: CASSVGLAGDLQETQYF. Full variable domain (rest looked up from reference TRBV9 and TRBJ2-5): DSGVTQTPKHLITATGQRVTLRCSPRSGDLSVYWYQQSLDQGLQFLIQYYNGEERAKGNILERFSAQQFPDLHSELNLSSLELGDSALYFCASSVGLAGDLQETQYFGPGTRLLVL.

The chain joins TRBV7-2 to TRBJ2-5; 11 positions agree with TRBD2. Germline CDR1 SGHTA, CDR2 FQGNSA. The CDR3 has 16 amino acids. J lost 4 bases, V lost 5 bases, and 9 bases had no gene match. This CDR3 is CASSPERLAGRETQYF. CDR3 bases: TGTGCCAGCAGCCCCGAGCGACTAGCGGGAAGAGAGACCCAGTACTTC.

The CDR3 region is CASSPDSRGLEQYF. The CDR3 DNA is TGTGCCAGCAGTCCGGACTCCAGGGGGCTAGAGCAGTACTTC. The chain has TRBV27 and TRBJ2-7; 8 bases agree with TRBD1. CDR1 and CDR2 (germline): MNHEY, SMNVEV (reference sequence). CDR3 length: 14 residues. V shed 5 bases, J shed 7 bases, and the junction held 10 bases outside the gene matches.

The V gene is TRBV6-5, the J gene TRBJ2-5; D remains ambiguous. CDR1 and CDR2 from the germline V gene are MNHEY and SVGAGI. The length of the CDR3 is 12 residues. Trimming removed 5 bases from V and 3 bases from J, with 7 bases in between. The CDR3, as DNA: TGTGCCAGCAGTCGTCTGGAAGAGACCCAGTACTTC. Protein sequence: CASSRLEETQYF.

This clone was observed a few times. This chain joins TRBV7-8 and TRBJ1-4; the D gene is possibly TRBD1 (5 bases). Per the germline V gene, CDR1 is SGHVS and CDR2 is FQNEAQ. The CDR3 totals 13 residues. V lost 11 bases to trimming and J lost 8 bases, with 18 bases between them. The CDR3, as DNA: TGTGCCGGAGGGACGCGTACTGGGGAAAAACTGTTTTTT. Protein: CAGGTRTGEKLFF.

This clone was observed a single time. The gene calls are TRBV27 and TRBJ2-3, with 10 nucleotides matching TRBD1. Germline V gene lookup returns CDR1 MNHEY and CDR2 SMNVEV (reference sequence). This CDR3 has 16 amino acids. Trimming removed 5 bases from V and 7 bases from J; junction bases left unmatched: 12. The CDR3: CASSPKGQGKRYTQYF. In nucleotides, the CDR3 is TGTGCCAGCAGTCCGAAGGGACAGGGGAAGCGATATACGCAGTATTTT.

The chain carries TRBV7-9 and TRBJ2-7, with TRBD2 as a possible D gene (5 bases). Germline CDR1 SEHNR, CDR2 FQNEAQ (reference sequence). This CDR3 has 15 residues. V was cut by 5 bases and J by 5 bases, with 19 bases left in between. The CDR3 here is CASSPRAVRFDEQYF. As DNA, the CDR3 is TGTGCCAGCAGCCCGAGGGCAGTCCGCTTCGACGAGCAGTACTTC.

This clone was counted between two and nine times. The chain combines TRBV29-1 with TRBJ2-7; D is undetermined. Germline V gives CDR1 SQVTM, CDR2 ANQGSEA. This CDR3 comprises 12 residues. The V gene lost 2 bases and the J gene lost 2 bases, with 7 bases spanning the gap. CDR3 sequence: CSVEIRPYEQYF. CDR3 nucleotides: TGCAGCGTTGAAATTCGCCCCTACGAGCAGTACTTC.

This clone was counted only a few times. The chain has TRBV10-2 and TRBJ1-5, with TRBD1 matching over 8 bases. The ends lost 8 bases at V and 6 bases at J; junction bases unmatched: 6. This CDR3 region has 13 residues. Per germline, CDR1 WSHSY and CDR2 SAAADI. This CDR3 reads CASRGQDTQPQHF. The DNA of the CDR3 is TGCGCCAGCCGGGGACAGGACACTCAGCCCCAGCATTTT.

The chain uses TRBV5-8 and TRBJ1-5; TRBD1 agrees at 7 bases. V lost 4 bases and J lost 6; bases outside the gene matches: 10. CDR3 length: 15 residues. Germline-derived CDR1 and CDR2 are SGHTS and YDEGEE. For the CDR3, the DNA is TGTGCCAGCAGCCGGGGACAGTCAGGGCGTCAGCCCCAGCATTTT. It codes for CASSRGQSGRQPQHF.

This clone was recorded a few times. The J gene is TRBJ2-7, the V gene TRBV6-5; D remains ambiguous. This CDR3 region has 14 residues. Trimming pared 0 bases from V and 7 bases from J, leaving 13 bases between. Germline CDR1 and CDR2: MNHEY and SVGAGI. For the CDR3, the DNA is TGTGCCAGCAGTTACTCGAGGATTGGGAAAGAGCAGTACTTC. Its protein is CASSYSRIGKEQYF.

The chain joins TRBV10-2 to TRBJ2-7, with 11 bases lining up with TRBD2. CDR1 and CDR2 (germline): WSHSY, SAAADI. This CDR3 region has 12 residues. Trimming at V came to 8 bases and at J to 5 bases, leaving 2 bases not matched to a gene. The CDR3 is CASSLAGDEQYF. Written as DNA, the CDR3 is TGCGCCAGCTCACTAGCGGGAGACGAGCAGTACTTC.

This clone was detected once. The chain links TRBV19 to TRBJ2-7, with a weak D call TRBD2 (5 bases). The CDR3 covers 13 residues. Per the germline V gene, CDR1 is LNHDA and CDR2 is SQIVND (reference sequence). V gave up 5 bases and J gave up 0 bases, with 8 bases separating them. CDR3 DNA: TGTGCCAGTAGTGGAACTAGCTCCTACGAGCAGTACTTC. Protein: CASSGTSSYEQYF.